The 24 T cell receptor beta chains given below trace back to one sample, sequenced in a study of T cells in Graves' hyperthyroidism and ophthalmopathy. TCR beta CDR3 region amplification was performed from RNA transcripts. RT-PCR in the first round (using the HTBI primer set) targeted the TCR CDR3. TCRdb recomputed calls from the multiplex PCR reads with MiXCR, one row per CDR3 protein. The sample consists of hundreds of thousands of distinct CDR3 sequences, 46% of them appearing once. Sequencing was carried out using peripheral blood or thyroid tissue (not recorded which). The receptor set was obtained from a woman younger than 30 with Graves' hyperthyroidism.

The chain carries TRBV7-2 and TRBJ2-2, with D perhaps being TRBD1 or TRBD2 (7 bases each). The CDR3 is made up of 15 amino acids. V lost 7 bases and J 3 bases, leaving 15 bases between the germline ends. Germline assignment: CDR1 SGHTA and CDR2 FQGNSA. DNA for the CDR3: TGTGCCAGCACCAGCGGGACAGAGCACACCGGGGAGCTGTTTTTT. This sequence encodes CASTSGTEHTGELFF.

J is TRBJ1-1 and V is TRBV4-2; TRBD1 is a possible D gene (5 bases). In germline, CDR1 is LGHNA, CDR2 YNFKEQ. Trimming took 0 bases from V and 7 from J, leaving 9 bases between them. This CDR3 region has 13 residues. CDR3 nucleotide sequence: TGTGCCAGCAGCCAAGATCGACAGATTGAAGCTTTCTTT. Its translation is CASSQDRQIEAFF.

Worth noting for this clonotype: One junction end does not reproduce the germline sequence, and a read error may be involved. The chain recombines TRBV2 with TRBJ1-5, with D possibly matching TRBD1 (5 bases). The CDR3 is 15 amino acids. Germline lookup yields CDR1 SNHLY and CDR2 FYNNEI. The CDR3 DNA reads as TGTGCCAGCAGCTTGATAATCCAGGGAGGTCAGCCCCGGCATTTT. It encodes CASSLIIQGGQPRHF.

This clonotype was detected a few times. The chain joins TRBV7-8 to TRBJ2-2, with a tentative D call TRBD2 (6 bases). Germline V gene data show CDR1 as SGHVS and CDR2 as FQNEAQ. This CDR3 comprises 15 residues. Trimming removed 3 bases at V and 0 bases at J, with 8 bases between. The CDR3 DNA reads TGTGCCAGCAGCTTCGAGCGGGCGAACACCGGGGAGCTGTTTTTT. Protein sequence: CASSFERANTGELFF.

This clonotype appeared once. A much larger clone lies a single base off, so this may be a read error. V usage is TRBV10-3 and J usage is TRBJ1-1, with no clear D. CDR1 is ENHRY, CDR2 SYGVKD, per germline. The CDR3 totals 13 residues. Trimming cost V 4 bases and J 3 bases, with 9 bases left between them. The CDR3 spells CAISGSIDTEAFF. In nucleotides, the CDR3 is TGTGCCATCAGTGGCTCTATTGACACTGAAGCTTTCTTT.

Remarks on this clonotype: This sequence may be a read error, since a much larger clone differs from it by one base. The rearrangement links TRBV24-1 to TRBJ2-7, with D perhaps matching TRBD1 or TRBD2 (5 bases each). Germline V CDR1 and CDR2: KGHDR, SFDVKD. The CDR3 contains 13 residues. The V end was cut by 2 bases, the J end by 2 bases, with 6 bases between. The CDR3 loop is CATSDSGPYEQYF. CDR3 bases: TGTGCCACCAGTGATTCGGGGCCCTACGAGCAGTACTTC.

This clonotype was observed at least ten times. CDR3 nucleotides: TGTGCCACCAGTGGCGGATCCAACTATGGCTACACCTTC. It translates to CATSGGSNYGYTF. V usage is TRBV24-1 and J usage is TRBJ1-2, with D uncertain. Trimming pared 5 bases from V and 2 bases from J, leaving 8 bases between. Per germline, CDR1 KGHDR and CDR2 SFDVKD. The length of the CDR3 is 13 residues.

This clonotype was seen only a few times. The chain combines TRBV5-1 with TRBJ1-2; D uncertain. V dropped 2 bases and J dropped 6 bases, with 11 bases sitting between them. Per germline, CDR1 SGHRS and CDR2 YFSETQ. The CDR3 runs 13 residues. CDR3: CASSFGGNDGYTF. CDR3 in DNA: TGCGCCAGCAGCTTTGGAGGGAATGATGGCTACACCTTC.

This clonotype was counted many times. The rearrangement joins TRBV2 to TRBJ2-7, with D possibly matching TRBD1 (6 bases). Trimming left V 1 base short and J 6 bases short, with 13 bases between. CDR1 SNHLY and CDR2 FYNNEI come from the germline V gene. The CDR3 is 14 residues long. The CDR3 DNA reads TGTGCCAGCAGTGAAGTGGGCAGGGGAATCGAGCAGTACTTC. It yields the protein CASSEVGRGIEQYF.

This clonotype was observed at least ten times. The chain employs TRBV10-3 and TRBJ1-6; no clear D. CDR1 and CDR2 (germline): ENHRY, SYGVKD. Trimming cost V 2 bases and J 12 bases, with 14 bases left between them. The CDR3 spans 14 residues. CDR3 sequence reads: CAISEQDGLGPLHF. The CDR3 nucleotides are TGTGCCATCAGTGAGCAGGACGGGTTGGGACCCCTCCACTTT.

Concerning this clonotype: One base away lies a much larger clone, so this may be a sequencing read error. The chain employs TRBV29-1 and TRBJ1-1, with D hard to call. Trimming took off 4 bases at V and 11 bases at J, with 17 bases between the two ends. Germline loops: CDR1 SQVTM, CDR2 ANQGSEA. The CDR3 sequence is 12 residues long. This chain's CDR3 is CSVGDTIAEAFF. DNA of the CDR3: TGCAGCGTTGGAGACACAATCGCCGAGGCTTTCTTT.

The V call is TRBV25-1, the J call TRBJ1-5; the D is unclear. The CDR3 runs 15 residues. V lost 6 bases and J lost 3, with 15 bases in between. Germline CDR1 is MGHDK and CDR2 is SYGVNS. CDR3 protein: CASSQDVGYNQPQHF. CDR3 coding DNA: TGTGCCAGCAGCCAAGACGTAGGGTACAATCAGCCCCAGCATTTT. Based on the CDR3 plus reference TRBV25-1 and TRBJ1-5, the full variable domain is EADIYQTPRYLVIGTGKKITLECSQTMGHDKMYWYQQDPGMELHLIHYSYGVNSTEKGDLSSESTVSRIRTEHFPLTLESARPSHTSQYLCASSQDVGYNQPQHFGDGTRLSIL.

CDR3 residues: CATRRQGRSGANVLTF. CDR3 bases: TGTGCCACCAGGCGACAGGGGAGGTCTGGGGCCAACGTCCTGACTTTC. The rearrangement joins TRBV2 to TRBJ2-6; 8 nucleotides align to TRBD1. The junction had 9 bases not matched to a gene; V was cut back by 10 bases and J by 1 base. This CDR3 comprises 16 residues. Germline CDR1 SNHLY, CDR2 FYNNEI.

This clonotype showed up just a few times. This rearrangement joins TRBV11-3 to TRBJ1-1; 9 positions match TRBD1. V shed 6 bases, J shed 7 bases, and the junction held 9 bases outside the gene matches. Germline assignment: CDR1 SGHNT and CDR2 YENEEA. The CDR3 is 14 residues long. The CDR3 DNA sequence: TGTGCCAGCAGAGACAGGGGGAGAGGCAGTGAAGCTTTCTTT. Encoded protein: CASRDRGRGSEAFF.

This chain links TRBV5-6 with TRBJ2-7; perhaps TRBD2 as D (5 bases). The CDR3 loop spans 14 amino acids. The ends were cut back, 0 bases at V and 2 bases at J, with 9 bases in the middle. CDR1 and CDR2 from the germline V gene are SGHDT and YYEEEE. The CDR3 DNA reads TGTGCCAGCAGCTTGGAACGGGGTCCCTACGAGCAGTACTTC. Amino acids: CASSLERGPYEQYF.

With regard to this clonotype: Its ends do not fully match the called genes, so a read error is possible. The J gene is TRBJ1-2, the V gene TRBV20-1; 10 nucleotides align to TRBD1. The CDR3 totals 15 residues. Germline assignment: CDR1 DFQATT and CDR2 SNEGSKA (reference sequence). The CDR3, as DNA: TGCAGTGCTAGAACGGGACAGGGGATGGGCTATGGCCACACCTTC. Translated: CSARTGQGMGYGHTF.

The chain carries TRBV6-2 or TRBV6-3 and TRBJ1-5; possibly TRBD1 for D (6 bases). CDR3 length: 15 amino acids. V was trimmed by 7 bases and J by 3 bases, leaving 16 bases between them. Germline assignment: CDR1 MNHEY and CDR2 SVGEGT. CDR3 sequence (DNA): TGTGCCAGCACCCGTGGAGGACAGTACAATCAGCCCCAGCATTTT. Translating gives CASTRGGQYNQPQHF.

This clonotype was recorded a few times. This sequence joins TRBV2 and TRBJ1-1; 8 nucleotides align to TRBD1. The CDR3 is 13 residues long. With 6 bases clipped from V and 6 bases from J, the junction kept 6 bases outside the gene matches. Germline CDR1 and CDR2: SNHLY and FYNNEI. The CDR3 loop reads CASSARTGSEAFF. CDR3 nucleotide sequence: TGTGCCAGCAGCGCACGGACAGGGTCTGAAGCTTTCTTT.

The chain has TRBV19 and TRBJ1-2; 8 nucleotides match TRBD1. The V gene's germline CDR1 is LNHDA and CDR2 SQIVND (reference sequence). The trim removed 4 bases at V and 2 bases at J, leaving 6 bases unmatched. The CDR3 totals 15 residues. CDR3 nucleotide sequence: TGTGCCAGTAGTACAGACCGGGACAGGAACTATGGCTACACCTTC. Residues: CASSTDRDRNYGYTF.

Notes on this clonotype: A read error may be the cause here, since a much bigger clone is one base away. The V gene is TRBV7-8, the J gene TRBJ1-5; the D gene is possibly TRBD1 (5 bases). Trimming removed 4 bases at V and 16 bases at J, with 17 bases between. The CDR3 has 12 amino acids. Germline assignment: CDR1 SGHVS and CDR2 FQNEAQ. CDR3 sequence (DNA): TGTGCCAGCAGCTACGGGGTGGGGCCTTCACATTTT. Translation gives CASSYGVGPSHF. The full variable domain, completed using reference TRBV7-8 and TRBJ1-5, is GAGVSQSPRYKVAKRGQDVALRCDPISGHVSLFWYQQALGQGPEFLTYFQNEAQLDKSGLPSDRFFAERPEGSVSTLKIQRTQQEDSAVYLCASSYGVGPSHFGDGTRLSIL.

V and J are TRBV10-1 and TRBJ2-5, with D unresolved. The germline V gene encodes CDR1 WNHNN and CDR2 SYGVQD (reference sequence). The CDR3 length is 13 residues. The V and J ends lost 4 bases and 4 bases respectively, with 10 bases between them. The chain's CDR3 is CASSGQYTETQYF. CDR3 DNA: TGCGCCAGCAGTGGACAATATACAGAGACCCAGTACTTC.

This clonotype was observed a handful of times. A much larger clone sits a single nucleotide away, making a read error possible. The chain uses TRBV7-3 and TRBJ2-2; D remains ambiguous. Germline loops: CDR1 SGHTA, CDR2 FQGTGA. The CDR3 runs 13 residues. V shed 6 bases and J shed 0 bases, with 5 bases lying between them. In nucleotides, the CDR3 is TGTGCCAGCAGGACACCGAACACCGGGGAGCTGTTTTTT. The encoded protein is CASRTPNTGELFF.

This clonotype turned up a few times. This chain uses TRBV2 with TRBJ1-5, with 8 bases aligning to TRBD1. From germline, CDR1 is SNHLY and CDR2 FYNNEI. V lost 10 bases, J lost 6 bases, and 5 bases stayed unmatched. The CDR3 runs 12 residues. The CDR3, as DNA: TGTGCCACCGGACAGGGCGGTCAGCCCCAGCATTTT. It yields the protein CATGQGGQPQHF.

As to this clonotype: This CDR3 fails to terminate in the conserved phenylalanine or tryptophan, so it likely reflects a read error. The DNA is omitted, as the CDR3 cannot be located on it reliably, and the CDR3 follows TCRdb's listing. The V gene is TRBV7-9, the J gene TRBJ1-6. The CDR3 spans 8 residues, counting both ends. CDR1 is SEHNR, CDR2 FQNEAQ, per germline (reference sequence). CDR3 protein: CASSLDPT.